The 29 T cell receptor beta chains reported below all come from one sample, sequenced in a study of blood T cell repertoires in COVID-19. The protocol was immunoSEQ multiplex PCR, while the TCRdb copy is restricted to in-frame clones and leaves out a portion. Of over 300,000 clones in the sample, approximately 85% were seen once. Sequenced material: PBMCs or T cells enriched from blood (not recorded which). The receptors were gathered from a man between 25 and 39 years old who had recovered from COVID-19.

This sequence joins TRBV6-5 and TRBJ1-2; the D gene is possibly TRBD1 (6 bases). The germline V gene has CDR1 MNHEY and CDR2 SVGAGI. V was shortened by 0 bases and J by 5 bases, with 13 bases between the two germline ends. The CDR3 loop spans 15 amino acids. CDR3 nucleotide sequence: TGTGCCAGCAGTTACTCCCGGACAGAAGCATATGGCTACACCTTC. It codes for CASSYSRTEAYGYTF.

The CDR3, as DNA: TGTGCCAGCAGTTACTCGAACAGGGACCCTGAAGCTTTCTTT. As protein: CASSYSNRDPEAFF. The chain is built from TRBV6-6 and TRBJ1-1; D may be TRBD1 (6 bases). The germline V gene has CDR1 MNHNY and CDR2 SVGAGI (reference sequence). This CDR3 region has 14 residues. The V end lost 0 bases, the J end lost 6 bases, and 11 bases lay between the germline ends.

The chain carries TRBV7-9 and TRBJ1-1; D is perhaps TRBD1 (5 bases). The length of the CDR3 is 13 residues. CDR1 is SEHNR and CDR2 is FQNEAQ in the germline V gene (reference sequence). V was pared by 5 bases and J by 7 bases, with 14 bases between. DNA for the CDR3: TGTGCCAGCAGCCCGAAGGGGTGGATTGAAGCTTTCTTT. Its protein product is CASSPKGWIEAFF.

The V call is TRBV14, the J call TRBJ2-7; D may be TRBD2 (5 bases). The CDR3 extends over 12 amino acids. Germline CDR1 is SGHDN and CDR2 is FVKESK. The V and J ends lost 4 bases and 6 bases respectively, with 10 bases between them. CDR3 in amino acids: CASSPGVGEQYF. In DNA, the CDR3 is TGTGCCAGCAGCCCCGGGGTTGGCGAGCAGTACTTC.

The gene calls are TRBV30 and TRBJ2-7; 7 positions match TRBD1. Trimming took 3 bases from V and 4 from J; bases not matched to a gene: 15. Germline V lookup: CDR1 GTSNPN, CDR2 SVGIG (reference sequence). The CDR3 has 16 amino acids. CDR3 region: CAWSPLTGKADYEQYF. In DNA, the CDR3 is TGTGCCTGGAGCCCACTGACAGGGAAAGCGGATTACGAGCAGTACTTC. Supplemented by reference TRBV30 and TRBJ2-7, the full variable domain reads SQTIHQWPATLVQPVGSPLSLECTVEGTSNPNLYWYRQAAGRGLQLLFYSVGIGQISSEVPQNLSASRPQDRQFILSSKKLLLSDSGFYLCAWSPLTGKADYEQYFGPGTRLTVT.

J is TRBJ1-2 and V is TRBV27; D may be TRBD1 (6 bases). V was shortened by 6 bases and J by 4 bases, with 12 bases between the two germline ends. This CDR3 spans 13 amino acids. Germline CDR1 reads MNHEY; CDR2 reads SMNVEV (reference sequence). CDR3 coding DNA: TGTGCCAGCAGCCCCTGGACAGTCTATGGCTACACCTTC. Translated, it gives CASSPWTVYGYTF.

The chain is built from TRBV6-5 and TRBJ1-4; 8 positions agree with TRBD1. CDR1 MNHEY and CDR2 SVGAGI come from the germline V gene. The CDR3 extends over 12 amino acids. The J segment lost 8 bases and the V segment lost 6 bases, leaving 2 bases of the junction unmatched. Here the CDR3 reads CASSRTGEKLFF. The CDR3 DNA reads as TGTGCCAGCAGCCGGACAGGGGAAAAACTGTTTTTT.

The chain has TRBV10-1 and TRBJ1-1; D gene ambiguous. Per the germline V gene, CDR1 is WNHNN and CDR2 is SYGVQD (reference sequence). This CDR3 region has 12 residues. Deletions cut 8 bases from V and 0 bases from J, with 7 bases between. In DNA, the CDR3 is TGCGCCAGCGAAGGAGTGAACACTGAAGCTTTCTTT. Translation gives CASEGVNTEAFF.

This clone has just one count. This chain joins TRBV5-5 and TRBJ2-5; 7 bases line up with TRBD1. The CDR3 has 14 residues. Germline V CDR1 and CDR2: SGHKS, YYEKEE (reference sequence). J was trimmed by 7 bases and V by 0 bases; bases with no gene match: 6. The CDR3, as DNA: TGTGCCAGCAGCTTGGTAGGGGGCGACGGGACCCAGTACTTC. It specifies CASSLVGGDGTQYF.

CDR3 nucleotides: TGCAGCGTTGGGACAGGTGGGGCTATTGGGGAGACCCAGTACTTC. Amino acid sequence: CSVGTGGAIGETQYF. The rearrangement joins TRBV29-1 to TRBJ2-5, with 7 bases identical to TRBD1. This CDR3 is 15 amino acids long. The germline V gene has CDR1 SQVTM and CDR2 ANQGSEA. The V segment lost 4 bases and the J segment 5 bases; nucleotides outside the gene matches: 13.

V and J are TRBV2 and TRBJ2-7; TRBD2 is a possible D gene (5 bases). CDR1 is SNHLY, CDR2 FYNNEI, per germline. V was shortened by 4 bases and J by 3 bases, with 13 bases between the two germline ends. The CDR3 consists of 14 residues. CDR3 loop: CASSGRGSRYEQYF. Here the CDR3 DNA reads TGTGCCAGCAGTGGGAGAGGGTCCCGCTACGAGCAGTACTTC.

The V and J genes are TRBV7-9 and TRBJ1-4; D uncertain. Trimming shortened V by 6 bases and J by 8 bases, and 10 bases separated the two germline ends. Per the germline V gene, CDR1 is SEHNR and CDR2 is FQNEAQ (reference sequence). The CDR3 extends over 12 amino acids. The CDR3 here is CASRSTREKLFF. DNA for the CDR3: TGTGCCAGCAGGTCAACAAGAGAAAAACTGTTTTTT.

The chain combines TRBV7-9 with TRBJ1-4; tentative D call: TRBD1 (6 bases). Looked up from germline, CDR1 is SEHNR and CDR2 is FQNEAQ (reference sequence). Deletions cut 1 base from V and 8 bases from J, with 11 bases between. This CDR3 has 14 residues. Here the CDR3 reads CASSLGTGQEKLFF. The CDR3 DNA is TGTGCCAGCAGCTTAGGTACAGGGCAGGAAAAACTGTTTTTT.

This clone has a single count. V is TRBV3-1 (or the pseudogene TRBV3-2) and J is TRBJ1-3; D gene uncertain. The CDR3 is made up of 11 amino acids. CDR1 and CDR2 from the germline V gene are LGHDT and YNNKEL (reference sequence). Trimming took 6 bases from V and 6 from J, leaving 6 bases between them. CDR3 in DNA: TGTGCCAGCAGGTTAGAAAACACCATATATTTT. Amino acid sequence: CASRLENTIYF.

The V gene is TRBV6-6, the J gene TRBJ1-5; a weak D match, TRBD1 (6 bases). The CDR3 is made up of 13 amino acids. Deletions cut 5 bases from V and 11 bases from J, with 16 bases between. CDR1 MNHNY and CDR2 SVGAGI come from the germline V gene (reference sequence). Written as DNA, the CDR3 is TGTGCCAGCAGTGCATCACAGGGTTTTACCCAGCATTTT. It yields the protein CASSASQGFTQHF.

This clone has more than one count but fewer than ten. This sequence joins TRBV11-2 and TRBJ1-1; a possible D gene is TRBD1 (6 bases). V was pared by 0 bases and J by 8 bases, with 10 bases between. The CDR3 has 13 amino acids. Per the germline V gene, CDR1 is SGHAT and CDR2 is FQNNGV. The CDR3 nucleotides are TGTGCCAGCAGCTTAGATCAGGGGCCCGAAGCTTTCTTT. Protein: CASSLDQGPEAFF.

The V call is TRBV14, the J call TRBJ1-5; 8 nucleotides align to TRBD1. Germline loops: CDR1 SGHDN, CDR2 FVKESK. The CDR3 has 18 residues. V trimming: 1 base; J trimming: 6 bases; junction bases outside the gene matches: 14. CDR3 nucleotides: TGTGCCAGCAGCCAAGTGCCCGTGAGGACAGGGACGAGTCAGCCCCAGCATTTT. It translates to CASSQVPVRTGTSQPQHF.

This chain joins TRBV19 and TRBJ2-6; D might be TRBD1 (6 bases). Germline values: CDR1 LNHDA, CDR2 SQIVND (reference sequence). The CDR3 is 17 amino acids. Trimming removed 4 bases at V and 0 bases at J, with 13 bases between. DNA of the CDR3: TGTGCCAGTAGTACAGGGGCCTCCCTCTCTGGGGCCAACGTCCTGACTTTC. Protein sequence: CASSTGASLSGANVLTF.

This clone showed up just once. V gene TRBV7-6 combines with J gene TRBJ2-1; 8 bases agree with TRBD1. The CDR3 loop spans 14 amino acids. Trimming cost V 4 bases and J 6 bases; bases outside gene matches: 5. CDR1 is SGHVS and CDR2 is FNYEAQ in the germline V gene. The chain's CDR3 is CASSSPTGVNEQFF. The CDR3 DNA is TGTGCCAGCAGCTCACCGACAGGGGTCAATGAGCAGTTCTTC.

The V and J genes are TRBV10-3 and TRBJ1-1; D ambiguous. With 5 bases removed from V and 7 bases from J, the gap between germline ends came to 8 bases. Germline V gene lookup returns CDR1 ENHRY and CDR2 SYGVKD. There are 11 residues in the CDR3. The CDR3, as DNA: TGTGCCATCAGTATAGGCGGTGAAGCTTTCTTT. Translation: CAISIGGEAFF.

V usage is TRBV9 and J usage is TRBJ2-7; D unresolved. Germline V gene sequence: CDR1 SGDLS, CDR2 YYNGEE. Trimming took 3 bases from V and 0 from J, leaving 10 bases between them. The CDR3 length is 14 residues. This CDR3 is CASSETVNSYEQYF. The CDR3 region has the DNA TGTGCCAGCAGCGAAACAGTTAACTCCTACGAGCAGTACTTC.

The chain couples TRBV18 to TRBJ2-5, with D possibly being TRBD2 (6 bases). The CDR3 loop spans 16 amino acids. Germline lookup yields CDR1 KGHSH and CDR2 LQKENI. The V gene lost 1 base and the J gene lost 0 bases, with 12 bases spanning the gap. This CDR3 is CASSPRGDGYQETQYF. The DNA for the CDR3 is TGTGCCAGCTCACCACGGGGGGACGGGTACCAAGAGACCCAGTACTTC.

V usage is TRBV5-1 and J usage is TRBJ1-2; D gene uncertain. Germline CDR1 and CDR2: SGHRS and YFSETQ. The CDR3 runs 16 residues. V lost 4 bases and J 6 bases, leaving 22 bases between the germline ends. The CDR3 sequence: CASSTGPDRGQDGYTF. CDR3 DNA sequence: TGCGCCAGCAGCACCGGCCCGGACCGCGGGCAAGATGGCTACACCTTC. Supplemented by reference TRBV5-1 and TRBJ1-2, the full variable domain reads KAGVTQTPRYLIKTRGQQVTLSCSPISGHRSVSWYQQTPGQGLQFLFEYFSETQRNKGNFPGRFSGRQFSNSRSEMNVSTLELGDSALYLCASSTGPDRGQDGYTFGSGTRLTVV.

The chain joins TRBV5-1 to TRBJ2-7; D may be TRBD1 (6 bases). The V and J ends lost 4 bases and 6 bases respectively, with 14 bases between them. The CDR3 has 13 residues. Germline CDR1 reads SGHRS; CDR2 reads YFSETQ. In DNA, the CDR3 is TGCGCCAGCAGCAACATAGGGGGTGGCGAGCAGTACTTC. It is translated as CASSNIGGGEQYF.

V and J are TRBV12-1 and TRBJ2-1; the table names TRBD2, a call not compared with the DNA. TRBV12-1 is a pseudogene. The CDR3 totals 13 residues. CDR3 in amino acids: CASSFPTYNEQFF. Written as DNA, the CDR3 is TGTGCCAGCAGCTTTCCTACCTACAATGAGCAGTTCTTC.

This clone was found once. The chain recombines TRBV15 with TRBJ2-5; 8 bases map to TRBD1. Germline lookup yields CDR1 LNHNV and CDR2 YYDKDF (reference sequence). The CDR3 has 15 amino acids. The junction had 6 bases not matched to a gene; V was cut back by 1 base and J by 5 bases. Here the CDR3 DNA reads TGTGCCACCAGCAGAGCGCCAGGGGGCCGGGAGACCCAGTACTTC. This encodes CATSRAPGGRETQYF.

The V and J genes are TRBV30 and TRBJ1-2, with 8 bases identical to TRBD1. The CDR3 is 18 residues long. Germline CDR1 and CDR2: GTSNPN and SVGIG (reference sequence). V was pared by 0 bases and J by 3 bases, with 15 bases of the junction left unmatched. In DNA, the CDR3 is TGTGCCTGGAGTGTGACCATGGGACAGGAAATGTTATACTATGGCTACACCTTC. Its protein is CAWSVTMGQEMLYYGYTF.

CDR3: CASSLAGQQFGNTIYF. As DNA, the CDR3 is TGCGCCAGCAGCTTGGCGGGACAGCAGTTTGGAAACACCATATATTTT. The V call is TRBV5-1, the J call TRBJ1-3; 7 nucleotides match TRBD1. This CDR3 spans 16 amino acids. Germline CDR1 and CDR2: SGHRS and YFSETQ. V trimming: 0 bases; J trimming: 3 bases; junction bases outside the gene matches: 6.

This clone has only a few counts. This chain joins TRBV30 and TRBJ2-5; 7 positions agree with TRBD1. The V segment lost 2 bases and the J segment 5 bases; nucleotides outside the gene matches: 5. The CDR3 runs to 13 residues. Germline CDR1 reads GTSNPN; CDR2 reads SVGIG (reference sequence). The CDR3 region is CAWSRQGKETQYF. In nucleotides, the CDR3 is TGTGCCTGGAGTCGACAGGGCAAGGAGACCCAGTACTTC.